These T cell receptor beta chains were read from a single sample in a study of blood T cells in healthy people across ages. TCRdb passed the 5' RACE reads through MiXCR, listing each CDR3 protein once. The sample holds 1,500,000 or so distinct CDR3 sequences, around 59% seen once. The source material was blood. The source of these receptors is a young man in good health. Both conserved end residues are part of each CDR3. D genes are given only for firm matches. Size is omitted from some rows. Given values are once, few, many or a class for expanded clones.

d_gene,abundance,v_gene,j_gene,CDR3nt,CDR3aa
NA,NA,TRBV12-3/TRBV12-4,TRBJ1-1,TGTGCCAGCAGTTTTACAGATGACACTGAAGCTTTCTTT,CASSFTDDTEAFF
NA,NA,TRBV6-5,TRBJ2-1,TGTGCCAGCAGTTACCCTACTAGCACCCACAATGAGCAGTTCTTC,CASSYPTSTHNEQFF
TRBD1,NA,TRBV4-1,TRBJ1-4,TGCGCCACGTCCCTACAGGGGAGGGATGAAAAACTGTTTTTT,CATSLQGRDEKLFF
TRBD2,few,TRBV3-1,TRBJ2-7,TGTGCCAGCAGCCAAGACACGGGACTAGCGGGATTTAAAACGGTTGAGCAGTACTTC,CASSQDTGLAGFKTVEQYF
NA,NA,TRBV24-1,TRBJ2-3,TGTGCCACCAGTTTGGCTGGCACAGATACGCAGTATTTT,CATSLAGTDTQYF
NA,NA,TRBV20-1,TRBJ1-6,TGCAGTGCAGCGGGACCGAGGGTTAATTCACCCCTCCACTTT,CSAAGPRVNSPLHF
TRBD2,many,TRBV4-2,TRBJ2-5,TGTGCCAGCAGCCCAAGGGGAGCGGGGCAAGAGACCCAGTACTTC,CASSPRGAGQETQYF
NA,few,TRBV7-2,TRBJ2-1,TGTGCCAGCAGCACCGGCCCCGACAGGAATGAGCAGTTCTTC,CASSTGPDRNEQFF
NA,NA,TRBV7-2,TRBJ1-2,TGTGCCAGCAGCCCCTTGGACGGTTCCTACACCTTC,CASSPLDGSYTF
NA,NA,TRBV7-8,TRBJ2-6,TGTGCCAGCGGTGGAGCCCTCTCTGGGGCCAACGTCCTGACTTTC,CASGGALSGANVLTF
NA,few,TRBV29-1,TRBJ2-5,TGCAGCGTCCTCGACCTAACAGGGGAGACCCAGTACTTC,CSVLDLTGETQYF
NA,NA,TRBV27,TRBJ2-3,TGTGCCAGCAGTTTATCAACCCTCACAGATACGCAGTATTTT,CASSLSTLTDTQYF
NA,NA,TRBV7-8,TRBJ2-7,TGTGCCAGCAGCGCGCTATGGGGTCAGGCTTACGAGCAGTACTTC,CASSALWGQAYEQYF
TRBD1,NA,TRBV11-2,TRBJ2-1,TGTGCCAGCAGCCACGGGACAGGGGACAATGAGCAGTTCTTC,CASSHGTGDNEQFF
NA,few,TRBV12-3/TRBV12-4,TRBJ2-5,TGTGCCAGCACCCAGCCAGGGGAGGAGACCCAGTACTTC,CASTQPGEETQYF
NA,NA,TRBV7-9,TRBJ2-3,TGTGCCAGCAGCTTAGTTCGACGGCGGGACGACATAGATACGCAGTATTTT,CASSLVRRRDDIDTQYF